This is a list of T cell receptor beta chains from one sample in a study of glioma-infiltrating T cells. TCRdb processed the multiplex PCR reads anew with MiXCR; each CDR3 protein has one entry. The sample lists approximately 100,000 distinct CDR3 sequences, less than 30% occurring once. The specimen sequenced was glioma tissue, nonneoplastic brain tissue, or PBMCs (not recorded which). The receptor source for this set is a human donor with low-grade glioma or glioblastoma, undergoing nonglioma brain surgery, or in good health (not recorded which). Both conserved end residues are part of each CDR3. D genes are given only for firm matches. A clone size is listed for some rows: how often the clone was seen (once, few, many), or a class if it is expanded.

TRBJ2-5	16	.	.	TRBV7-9	CASSLVLVTDQETQYF	TGTGCCAGCAGCTTAGTCCTCGTGACGGACCAAGAGACCCAGTACTTC
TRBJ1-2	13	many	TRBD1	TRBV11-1	CASSFTGDYGYTF	TGTGCCAGCAGCTTCACAGGGGACTATGGCTACACCTTC
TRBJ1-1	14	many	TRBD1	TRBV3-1	CASSRGQPNTEAFF	TGTGCCAGCAGCCGGGGACAGCCAAACACTGAAGCTTTCTTT
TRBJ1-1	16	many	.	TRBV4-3	CASSQAATGINTEAFF	TGCGCCAGCAGCCAAGCCGCTACAGGGATCAACACTGAAGCTTTCTTT
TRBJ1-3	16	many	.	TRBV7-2	CASSLGPQGAGNTIYF	TGTGCCAGCAGCTTGGGACCCCAGGGTGCGGGAAACACCATATATTTT
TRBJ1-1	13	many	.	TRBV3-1	CASSQEQGGKTFF	TGTGCCAGCAGCCAAGAACAGGGTGGTAAAACTTTCTTT
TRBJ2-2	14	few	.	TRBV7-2	CASSFSGNTGELFF	TGTGCCAGCAGCTTTAGCGGGAACACCGGGGAGCTGTTTTTT
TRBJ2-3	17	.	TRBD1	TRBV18	CASSAIPGQGTTDTQYF	TGTGCCAGCTCAGCCATACCGGGACAGGGGACCACAGATACGCAGTATTTT
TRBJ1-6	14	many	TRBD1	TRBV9	CASSVRTGITPLHF	TGTGCCAGCAGCGTTCGGACAGGGATTACCCCCCTCCACTTT
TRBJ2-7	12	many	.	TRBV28	CASSLNRPEQYF	TGTGCCAGCAGTTTGAACCGGCCCGAGCAGTACTTC
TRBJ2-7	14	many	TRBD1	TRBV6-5	CASSYSGTGAEQYF	TGTGCCAGCAGTTACTCGGGGACAGGGGCCGAGCAGTACTTC
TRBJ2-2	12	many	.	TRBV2	CASDRNTGELFF	TGTGCCAGTGACAGGAACACCGGGGAGCTGTTTTTT
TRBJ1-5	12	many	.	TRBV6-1	CASTRDPQPQHF	TGTGCCAGCACGAGGGATCCACAGCCCCAGCATTTT
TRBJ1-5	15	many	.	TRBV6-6	CASSYSEGRNQPQHF	TGTGCCAGCAGTTACTCAGAGGGAAGGAATCAGCCCCAGCATTTT